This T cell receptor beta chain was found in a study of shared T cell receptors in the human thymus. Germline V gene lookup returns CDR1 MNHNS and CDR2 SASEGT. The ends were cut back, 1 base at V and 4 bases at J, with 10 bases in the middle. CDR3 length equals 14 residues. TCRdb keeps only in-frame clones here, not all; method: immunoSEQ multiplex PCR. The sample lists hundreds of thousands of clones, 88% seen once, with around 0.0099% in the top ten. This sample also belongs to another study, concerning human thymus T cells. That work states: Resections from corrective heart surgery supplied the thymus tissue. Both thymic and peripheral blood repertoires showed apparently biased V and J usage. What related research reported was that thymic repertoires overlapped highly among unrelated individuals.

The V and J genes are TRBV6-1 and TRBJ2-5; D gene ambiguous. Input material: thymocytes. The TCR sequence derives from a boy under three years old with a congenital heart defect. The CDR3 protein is CASSEEGVRETQYF. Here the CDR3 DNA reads TGTGCCAGCAGTGAAGAAGGAGTAAGAGAGACCCAGTACTTC.